Listed here is a single TCR beta chain. The entry originates in a study of cytomegalovirus exposure and HLA in healthy donors. The CDR3 runs to 13 residues. V was cut by 8 bases and J by 4 bases, with 12 bases left in between. Germline V gene data show CDR1 as SNHLY and CDR2 as FYNNEI. PCR primers comprised 60 Vbeta and 13 Jbeta primers. The protocol was immunoSEQ multiplex PCR, while the TCRdb copy is restricted to in-frame clones and leaves out a portion. The profile shows nearly 100,000 clones, 76% of them singletons. This TCR came from a woman in her sixties or seventies in good health and CMV-seropositive. This rearrangement joins TRBV2 to TRBJ2-1, with D tentatively TRBD2 (7 bases). Input material: PBMCs. The CDR3 reads CASFGGAYNEQFF. CDR3 in DNA: TGTGCCAGCTTTGGGGGGGCATACAATGAGCAGTTCTTC.